This T cell receptor (beta chain) emerged from a study of T cell repertoires in cytomegalovirus infection. This CDR3 has 12 amino acids. The V and J ends lost 3 bases and 9 bases, in that order; junction bases with no gene match: 4. Germline V gene sequence: CDR1 MNHNS, CDR2 SASEGT. TCRdb called the reads again in MiXCR, with one record for every CDR3 protein. The repertoire holds some 900,000 distinct CDR3 sequences, with approximately 32% as singletons. The table lists this clonotype with many counts. Its antigen is undetermined. Sample: cultured CD8+ T cells from PBMCs, taken from culture after CMV antigen stimulation. This clonotype originated in a human donor in good health (CMV status not recorded). Some clones in this sample may be carry-over from other donors' samples. V usage is TRBV6-1 and J usage is TRBJ2-5; 7 bases map to TRBD2. The CDR3 spells CASSDGGRAQYF. Written as DNA, the CDR3 is TGTGCCAGCAGTGATGGGGGGAGGGCCCAGTACTTC.